Listed below are T cell receptor beta chains from one sample, sequenced in a study of early T cells in non-severe SARS-CoV-2 infection. TCRdb re-called the 5' RACE reads through MiXCR, storing one row per CDR3 protein. Of about 44,000 distinct CDR3 sequences listed, roughly 6.1% are singletons. Sequenced here: whole blood, sampled at baseline. The receptors derive from an adult who was a healthcare worker with PCR-confirmed SARS-CoV-2 infection or an uninfected control (not recorded which). CDR3s include the opening cysteine and the closing phenylalanine or tryptophan. D genes are given only for firm matches. Size is stated for part of the rows, as once, few or many counts, or as a class when the clone is expanded.

>NA|TRBJ2-2|many|TRBV5-1
TGCGCCAGCATAGGGGCTACTCGCGGGGAGCTGTTTTTT
CASIGATRGELFF
>NA|TRBJ1-1|few|TRBV5-1
TGCGCCAGCAGCTTCCTGGGGGGTCTGAATGAAGCTTTCTTT
CASSFLGGLNEAFF
>NA|TRBJ2-1|few|TRBV27
TGTGCCAGCAGTCTGAGCCGTCTCAATGAGCAGTTCTTC
CASSLSRLNEQFF
>TRBD1|TRBJ2-3|NA|TRBV10-3
TGTGCCATCAGTCTTCGGACAGGGAGCACAGATACGCAGTATTTT
CAISLRTGSTDTQYF
>NA|TRBJ2-5|many|TRBV20-1
TGCAGTGCGAGGGACTCAGCCCTGTATACCCAGTACTTC
CSARDSALYTQYF
>NA|TRBJ2-5|few|TRBV2
TGTGCCAGCAGTGAACTCTGGACCCAGTACTTC
CASSELWTQYF
>NA|TRBJ2-7|many|TRBV7-9
TGTGCCAGCAGCTACCTTGGCTTGGCGGAAGAGCAGTACTTC
CASSYLGLAEEQYF
>NA|TRBJ2-1|few|TRBV2
TGTGCCAGCAGTGAATATGCCCCCGACGAGGGATTGAGCAATGAGCAGTTCTTC
CASSEYAPDEGLSNEQFF
>NA|TRBJ2-1|few|TRBV5-5
TGTGCCAGCAGCTCCTCGACTACTTTCCACTCCTACAATGAGCAGTTCTTC
CASSSSTTFHSYNEQFF
>NA|TRBJ2-7|many|TRBV7-9
TGTGCCAGCAGCCATACCGGGGGTGACAACGAGCAGTACTTC
CASSHTGGDNEQYF
>NA|TRBJ2-6|many|TRBV6-6
TGTGCCAGCAGGATCCGGGACGGAGACTCTGGGGCCAACGTCCTGACTTTC
CASRIRDGDSGANVLTF
>NA|TRBJ1-1|many|TRBV9
TGTGCCAGCAGCGTAGGTCTAAGGGGGGAAAGCACTGAAGCTTTCTTT
CASSVGLRGESTEAFF
>TRBD2|TRBJ2-1|many|TRBV10-2
TGCGCCAGCAACGGGGAGCTGGCTAGCGGGAGAAATGAGCAGTTCTTC
CASNGELASGRNEQFF
>NA|TRBJ1-3|NA|TRBV11-2
TGTGCCAGCAGCCTGGGACAACGAAACACCATATATTTT
CASSLGQRNTIYF